Listed below are T cell receptor beta chains from one sample, sequenced in a study of blood T cell repertoires in COVID-19. Method: immunoSEQ multiplex PCR; TCRdb's copy keeps in-frame clones and lacks some. The repertoire holds around 200,000 clones, with around 86% as singletons. Material for sequencing was peripheral blood. The receptors come from a man older than 75 with acute or convalescent COVID-19. Each CDR3 is given with its conserved first and last residue. Fields, in order: D gene, CDR3 length, clone size, J gene, V gene, CDR3 protein, CDR3 DNA. The D gene is left open where the match is weak. Size is stated for part of the rows, as once, few or many counts, or as a class when the clone is expanded.

TRBD1	19	.	TRBJ1-6	TRBV30	CAWSVPWTGVSSYNSPLHF	TGTGCCTGGAGTGTACCTTGGACAGGGGTGAGCTCCTATAATTCACCCCTCCACTTT
.	15	.	TRBJ2-7	TRBV28	CASSLQPRNSYEQYF	TGTGCCAGCAGTCTACAGCCAAGGAACTCCTACGAGCAGTACTTC
TRBD1	14	.	TRBJ1-6	TRBV28	CASTTGGRNSPLHF	TGTGCCAGCACCACAGGGGGCCGTAATTCACCCCTCCACTTT
TRBD2	14	once	TRBJ2-1	TRBV7-2	CASSPRAGVNEQFF	TGTGCCAGCAGCCCGCGGGCGGGAGTCAATGAGCAGTTCTTC
.	12	.	TRBJ1-6	TRBV7-9	CASSFAGPPLHF	TGTGCCAGCAGCTTCGCAGGGCCTCCCCTCCACTTT
TRBD1	15	few	TRBJ2-7	TRBV29-1	CSVEGLGTGAYEQYF	TGCAGCGTTGAGGGGTTGGGGACAGGAGCCTACGAGCAGTACTTC
TRBD1	14	.	TRBJ2-5	TRBV2	CASSVGTAPWTQYF	TGTGCCAGCAGCGTTGGGACAGCCCCCTGGACCCAGTACTTC
TRBD1	13	.	TRBJ1-1	TRBV24-1	CATSDLPGGRSFF	TGTGCCACCAGTGATTTGCCAGGGGGGAGGTCTTTCTTT
TRBD1	15	.	TRBJ1-1	TRBV7-8	CASSLVQGQNTEAFF	TGTGCCAGCAGCTTAGTACAGGGGCAAAACACTGAAGCTTTCTTT
.	16	.	TRBJ1-3	TRBV7-6	CASSLDTGKAGNTIYF	TGTGCCAGCAGCTTAGATACGGGGAAGGCTGGAAACACCATATATTTT
TRBD1	17	.	TRBJ2-1	TRBV19	CASSKNRGPTGYNEQFF	TGTGCCAGTAGTAAAAACAGGGGGCCGACGGGGTACAATGAGCAGTTCTTC
TRBD2	13	.	TRBJ2-1	TRBV30	CARSGGVANEQFF	TGTGCCCGTAGCGGGGGTGTTGCCAATGAGCAGTTCTTC
TRBD2	15	.	TRBJ2-1	TRBV10-3	CAISISGLGTHEQFF	TGTGCCATCAGTATCTCGGGACTAGGCACCCATGAGCAGTTCTTC
.	12	.	TRBJ2-5	TRBV5-5	CASSFQGETQYF	TGTGCCAGCAGCTTCCAGGGGGAGACCCAGTACTTC
TRBD1	14	.	TRBJ2-5	TRBV19	CASSEGQGKETQYF	TGTGCCAGTAGTGAAGGACAGGGTAAAGAGACCCAGTACTTC
TRBD2	17	.	TRBJ2-3	TRBV3-1/TRBV3-2	CASSQDGVAGEYDTQYF	TGTGCCAGCAGCCAAGACGGGGTAGCGGGAGAGTACGATACGCAGTATTTT
TRBD1	15	.	TRBJ2-4	TRBV11-3	CASSPSDRGYGIQYF	TGTGCCAGCAGCCCTAGCGACAGGGGGTACGGCATTCAGTACTTC
.	13	.	TRBJ2-2	TRBV5-8	CASTPSLTGELFF	TGTGCCAGCACCCCCTCCCTCACCGGGGAGCTGTTTTTT
TRBD2	14	.	TRBJ2-1	TRBV9	CASSVDLAGDEQFF	TGTGCCAGCAGCGTAGATCTAGCGGGAGATGAGCAGTTCTTC
.	13	.	TRBJ1-5	TRBV11-3	CASSLRGGQPQHF	TGTGCCAGCAGCCTTAGAGGCGGACAGCCCCAGCATTTT
TRBD1	15	.	TRBJ2-7	TRBV27	CASSLWTGGLHEQYF	TGTGCCAGCAGTTTATGGACAGGGGGCCTCCACGAGCAGTACTTC
TRBD1	16	.	TRBJ2-3	TRBV9	CASSTGTGGRTDTQYF	TGTGCCAGCAGCACAGGGACAGGGGGACGGACAGATACGCAGTATTTT
.	11	.	TRBJ1-1	TRBV20-1	CSARRDTEAFF	TGCAGTGCTAGGAGGGACACTGAAGCTTTCTTT
.	15	.	TRBJ1-1	TRBV12-5	CASGEARGVNTEAFF	TGTGCTAGTGGTGAGGCCCGGGGGGTGAACACTGAAGCTTTCTTT
TRBD1	15	.	TRBJ1-1	TRBV7-8	CASSLLQGADTEAFF	TGTGCCAGCAGCTTACTCCAGGGGGCTGACACTGAAGCTTTCTTT
.	13	once	TRBJ1-2	TRBV12-3/TRBV12-4	CASSPGGFYGYTF	TGTGCCAGCAGCCCTGGGGGCTTTTATGGCTACACCTTC
.	18	.	TRBJ2-1	TRBV14	CASSQPSIAVSSYNEQFF	TGTGCCAGCAGCCAACCCTCCATAGCGGTTAGCTCCTACAATGAGCAGTTCTTC
TRBD1	12	.	TRBJ2-2	TRBV6-2/TRBV6-3	CASSPGTGKLFF	TGTGCCAGCAGCCCCGGGACAGGGAAGCTGTTTTTT
TRBD2	14	.	TRBJ2-2	TRBV15	CATSRAGGPGELFF	TGTGCCACCAGCAGGGCGGGAGGGCCCGGGGAGCTGTTTTTT
.	13	.	TRBJ2-5	TRBV6-5	CASIPEGGETQYF	TGTGCCAGCATCCCCGAGGGCGGAGAGACCCAGTACTTC
TRBD2	18	.	TRBJ2-1	TRBV9	CASTSSGLAGGPTNEQFF	TGTGCCAGCACCTCCTCGGGACTAGCGGGAGGGCCGACAAATGAGCAGTTCTTC
TRBD2	19	once	TRBJ2-2	TRBV19	CASSIRGWSGGRQTGELFF	TGTGCCAGTAGTATCCGCGGATGGAGTGGCGGGAGGCAGACCGGGGAGCTGTTTTTT
TRBD1	18	once	TRBJ2-6	TRBV5-1	CASSPRQGLGAGANVLTF	TGCGCCAGCAGCCCGAGACAGGGCTTGGGAGCTGGGGCCAACGTCCTGACTTTC
TRBD1	12	.	TRBJ1-2	TRBV6-5	CASPGQYYGYTF	TGTGCCAGCCCGGGACAGTACTATGGCTACACCTTC
TRBD1	12	.	TRBJ2-1	TRBV30	CAWSYRGSEQFF	TGTGCCTGGAGTTACAGGGGCAGTGAGCAGTTCTTC
TRBD1	15	.	TRBJ1-4	TRBV28	CASSLSGQVNEKLFF	TGTGCCAGCAGTTTATCGGGACAGGTTAATGAAAAACTGTTTTTT
.	15	.	TRBJ1-4	TRBV5-4	CASSLVGATNEKLFF	TGTGCCAGCAGCTTGGTAGGGGCAACTAATGAAAAACTGTTTTTT
.	15	few	TRBJ2-2	TRBV24-1	CATSGGLPRTGELFF	TGTGCCACCTCAGGGGGGCTACCACGGACCGGGGAGCTGTTTTTT
.	14	.	TRBJ2-6	TRBV19	CASSIRSGANVLTF	TGTGCCAGTAGTATACGCTCTGGGGCCAACGTCCTGACTTTC
.	15	few	TRBJ1-3	TRBV28	CASRINQGSGNTIYF	TGTGCCAGCAGGATAAACCAGGGCTCCGGAAACACCATATATTTT
.	17	.	TRBJ1-1	TRBV5-1	CASSFLGPGGGGAEAFF	TGCGCCAGCAGCTTCCTTGGCCCCGGGGGCGGGGGGGCTGAAGCTTTCTTT
.	14	once	TRBJ1-2	TRBV30	CAWSPQGQGYGYTF	TGTGCCTGGAGTCCCCAGGGGCAGGGATATGGCTACACCTTC
.	13	once	TRBJ2-6	TRBV11-1	CASSQNEANVLTF	TGTGCCAGCAGCCAGAATGAGGCCAACGTCCTGACTTTC
TRBD2	16	.	TRBJ2-2	TRBV4-1	CASSPVPAGGTGELFF	TGCGCCAGCAGCCCCGTACCAGCGGGAGGCACCGGGGAGCTGTTTTTT
.	17	once	TRBJ2-1	TRBV19	CASSIEGGAPGYNEQFF	TGTGCCAGTAGTATAGAGGGGGGGGCGCCAGGGTACAATGAGCAGTTCTTC
TRBD1	15	.	TRBJ1-5	TRBV18	CASSPTGQKNQPQHF	TGTGCCAGCTCACCAACGGGACAGAAAAATCAGCCCCAGCATTTT
.	13	.	TRBJ2-7	TRBV14	CASSQATVGEQYF	TGTGCCAGCAGCCAAGCAACGGTCGGCGAGCAGTACTTC
TRBD1	15	.	TRBJ1-1	TRBV5-1	CASSLGQGALTEAFF	TGCGCCAGCAGCTTGGGACAGGGGGCATTGACTGAAGCTTTCTTT
.	15	.	TRBJ1-1	TRBV6-2/TRBV6-3	CASSPQGRSNTEAFF	TGTGCCAGCAGCCCCCAGGGGCGCTCGAACACTGAAGCTTTCTTT
TRBD2	17	.	TRBJ2-7	TRBV25-1	CASSGSISGTGGYEQYF	TGTGCCAGCAGTGGCTCTATTAGTGGGACGGGGGGCTACGAGCAGTACTTC
.	15	.	TRBJ2-1	TRBV7-9	CASSLLGQKYNEQFF	TGTGCCAGCAGCTTACTCGGACAGAAATACAATGAGCAGTTCTTC
.	15	.	TRBJ2-7	TRBV7-6	CASSLGSGGSYEQYF	TGTGCCAGCAGCTTGGGGTCAGGAGGCTCCTACGAGCAGTACTTC
TRBD2	15	.	TRBJ2-2	TRBV11-2	CASSTRTSGAGELFF	TGTGCCAGCAGCACACGAACTAGCGGGGCCGGGGAGCTGTTTTTT
TRBD1	15	.	TRBJ2-2	TRBV24-1	CATRGQETNTGELFF	TGTGCCACCCGCGGACAGGAGACGAACACCGGGGAGCTGTTTTTT
TRBD2	16	.	TRBJ2-7	TRBV27	CASSPTGTSGSYEQYF	TGTGCCAGCAGTCCGACCGGGACTAGCGGGAGCTACGAGCAGTACTTC
.	13	.	TRBJ2-5	TRBV10-3	CAISESPRETQYF	TGTGCCATCAGTGAGTCTCCGCGGGAGACCCAGTACTTC
.	15	.	TRBJ1-6	TRBV6-1	CASSEMSSYNSPLHF	TGTGCCAGCAGTGAAATGAGCTCCTATAATTCACCCCTCCACTTT
.	11	.	TRBJ2-2	TRBV20-1	CSARLVGELFF	TGCAGTGCTAGACTAGTCGGGGAGCTGTTTTTT
.	17	.	TRBJ1-1	TRBV18	CASSQSSPSGPLAEAFF	TGTGCCAGCTCACAATCAAGCCCCTCAGGCCCCCTCGCTGAAGCTTTCTTT